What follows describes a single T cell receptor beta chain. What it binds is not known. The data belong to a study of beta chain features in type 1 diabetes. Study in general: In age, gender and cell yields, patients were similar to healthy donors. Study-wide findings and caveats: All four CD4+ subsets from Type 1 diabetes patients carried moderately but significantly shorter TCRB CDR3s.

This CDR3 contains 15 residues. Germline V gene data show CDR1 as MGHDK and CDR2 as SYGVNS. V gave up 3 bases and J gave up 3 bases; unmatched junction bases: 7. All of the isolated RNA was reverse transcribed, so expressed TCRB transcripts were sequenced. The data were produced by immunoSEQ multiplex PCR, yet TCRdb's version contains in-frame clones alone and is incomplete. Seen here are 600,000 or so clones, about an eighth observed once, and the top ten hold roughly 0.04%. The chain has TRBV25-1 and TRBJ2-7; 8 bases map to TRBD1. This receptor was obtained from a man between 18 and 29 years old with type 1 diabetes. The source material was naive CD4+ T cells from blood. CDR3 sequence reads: CASSDPGTGYYEQYF. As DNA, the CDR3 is TGTGCCAGCAGTGACCCCGGGACAGGATACTACGAGCAGTACTTC.